This T cell receptor beta chain is drawn from a study of T-cell memory formation after mild COVID-19 (dated by TCRdb to about 2021). For the study in its entirety: Most TCR sequence clusters were specific to one of the two donors. T-cell clones expanding and contracting after mild COVID-19 in two donors were tracked by longitudinal TCRalpha and TCRbeta repertoire sequencing. The cohort was made up of two young adult volunteers, one female and one male, who were previously healthy.

This clonotype was detected many times. The target of this receptor is not known. There are no base qualities to consult, and no much larger clone falls within one base. Ficoll-Paque density gradient centrifugation was used to isolate PBMCs. The research as a whole found: SARS-CoV-2 specificity was not confirmed for the second-wave clones peaking on day 37. Clones contracting from day 15 to 85 had balanced CD4/CD8 phenotypes, while a second wave expanding from day 15 to 37 was biased towards CD4+. Only two mild cases were covered in the study, and larger cohorts including severe cases with pre-infection samples were considered necessary. Contracting CD4+ clones were found mainly in CM and EM memory subsets, while CD8+ clones were enriched in EMRA. Some responding clones were detected in pre-infection memory, which suggested that pre-existing cross-reactive memory T cells had joined the SARS-CoV-2 response.

The CDR3 goes from the cysteine to the phenylalanine over 16 residues. Only CDR3 DNA remains: 48 bases, in frame from the first base. Trimming accounts for 5 bases at V and 5 bases at J, while the number of junction bases matched to no gene is 7. CDR1 MNHNY and CDR2 SVGAGI were looked up in the germline V gene (reference sequence). The listed sequencing device is Illumina NovaSeq 6000. TCRalpha and TCRbeta cDNA libraries were constructed by 5'RACE with constant-segment primers, with sample barcodes and unique molecular identifiers being introduced. Trizol reagent was used to extract RNA from every sample. Amplification of the libraries took two PCR steps, and the second step added a second sample barcode plus Illumina TruSeq adapters. Libraries were sequenced on an Illumina NovaSeq with 2 x 150 bp paired-end reads. The original methods were these. Demultiplexing of reads and collapsing into UMI-guided consensus sequences were performed with migec v1.2.7. With mixcr v2.1.11, UMI consensuses were aligned to TRA and TRB V and J templates and assembled into clonotypes. A clonotype was counted as expanded or contracted only if both edgeR and NoisET called the change significant, with noise models trained on biological replicates. For edgeR calls, a false discovery rate-adjusted p below 0.01 and a log2 fold-change threshold of 1 were applied. As an exploratory analysis of dynamics, PCA with hierarchical clustering was applied to max-normalized trajectories of the 1000 most abundant clonotypes. The CD4 or CD8 phenotype of responding clones was assigned using the separately sequenced CD4+ and CD8+ repertoires. TCRdb redid the processing of the public reads, applying fastp at Q25 and MiXCR, and retained in-frame beta chains. Rows are unified per CDR3 protein, each entry keeping the most common DNA and genes. TCRdb's processing, not the study's, gives the V and J calls here. The sample includes about 29,000 distinct CDR3 sequences, with roughly an eighth observed a single time. The ten largest make up about 16% of the sample.

The sample consisted of PBMCs or a T cell subset sorted from them (not recorded which). This chain joins TRBV6-6 to TRBJ2-1; TRBD2 matches 12 bases in the middle. This receptor was obtained from an adult woman who had mild COVID-19 (a few samples of this study predate the infection). The sample titles of this study are shuffled in the database, so cell type and time point are left out; the donor was told from shared clones. The CDR3 sequence is CASSKTSGRRNNEQFF. The sequence in DNA is TGTGCCAGCAGTAAGACTAGCGGGAGAAGGAACAATGAGCAGTTCTTC.